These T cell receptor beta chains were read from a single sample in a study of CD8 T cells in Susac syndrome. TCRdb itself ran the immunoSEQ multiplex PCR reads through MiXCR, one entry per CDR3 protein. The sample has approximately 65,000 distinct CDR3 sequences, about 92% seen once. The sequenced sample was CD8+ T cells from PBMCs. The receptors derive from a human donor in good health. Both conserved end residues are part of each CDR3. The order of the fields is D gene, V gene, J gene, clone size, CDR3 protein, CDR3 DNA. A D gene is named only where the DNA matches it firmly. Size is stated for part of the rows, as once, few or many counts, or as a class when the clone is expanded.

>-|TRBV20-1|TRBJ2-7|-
CSAPDSSYEQYF
TGCAGTGCTCCGGACAGCTCCTACGAGCAGTACTTC
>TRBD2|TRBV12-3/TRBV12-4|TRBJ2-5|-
CASSSLAGGPVYETQYF
TGTGCCAGCAGTTCCCTAGCGGGGGGGCCAGTATATGAGACCCAGTACTTC
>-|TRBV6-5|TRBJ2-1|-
CASSYSIPGHGRGDEQFF
TGTGCCAGCAGTTACTCGATCCCAGGACATGGCCGGGGAGATGAGCAGTTCTTC
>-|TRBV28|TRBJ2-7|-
CASSSSPDPYEQYF
TGTGCCAGCAGTTCTTCTCCTGATCCCTACGAGCAGTACTTC
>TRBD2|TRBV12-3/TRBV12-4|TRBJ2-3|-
CASSSGTSVMNTQYF
TGTGCCAGCAGTTCCGGGACTAGCGTCATGAATACGCAGTATTTT
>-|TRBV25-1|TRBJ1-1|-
CASSDWQGASTEAFF
TGTGCCAGCAGTGACTGGCAAGGGGCGTCCACTGAAGCTTTCTTT
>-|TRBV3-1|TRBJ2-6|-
CASSLTDGSPGANVLTF
TGTGCCAGCAGCCTCACGGACGGATCCCCTGGGGCCAACGTCCTGACTTTC
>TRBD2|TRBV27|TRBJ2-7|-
CASSFLAGTYEQYF
TGTGCCAGCAGTTTCCTAGCGGGGACCTACGAGCAGTACTTC
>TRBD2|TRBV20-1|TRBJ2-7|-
CSARGTSHSYEQYF
TGCAGTGCTAGAGGGACTAGTCATTCCTACGAGCAGTACTTC
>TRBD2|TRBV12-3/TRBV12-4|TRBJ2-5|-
CASSIREGETQYF
TGTGCCAGCAGTATCCGGGAGGGGGAGACCCAGTACTTC
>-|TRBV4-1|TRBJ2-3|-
CASSQEIRDVSTDTQFF
TGCGCCAGCAGCCAAGAGATAAGGGACGTTAGCACAGATACGCAGTTTTTT
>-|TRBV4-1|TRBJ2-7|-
CASSQDTSTVDYYEQYF
TGCGCCAGCAGCCAAGACACCTCTACCGTGGATTACTACGAGCAGTACTTC
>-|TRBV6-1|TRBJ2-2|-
CASSEAVDPGELFF
TGTGCCAGCAGTGAAGCGGTGGACCCCGGGGAGCTGTTTTTT
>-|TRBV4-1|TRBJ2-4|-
CASSQVDIQYF
TGCGCCAGCAGCCAAGTTGACATTCAGTACTTC
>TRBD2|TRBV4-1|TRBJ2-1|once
CASSPLRGGSYNEQFF
TGCGCCAGCAGCCCCCTCCGGGGGGGGTCCTACAATGAGCAGTTCTTC
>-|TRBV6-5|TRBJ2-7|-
CASSSPSYEQYF
TGTGCCAGCAGTTCCCCCAGTTACGAGCAGTACTTC
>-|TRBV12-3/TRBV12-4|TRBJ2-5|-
CASRRGTKETQYF
TGTGCCAGCAGACGCGGGACGAAAGAGACCCAGTACTTC
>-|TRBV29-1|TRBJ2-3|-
CSVTGLETDTQYF
TGCAGCGTCACAGGGCTGGAGACAGATACGCAGTATTTT
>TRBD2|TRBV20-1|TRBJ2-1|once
CSARAPLLAGASPYNEQFF
TGCAGTGCTAGAGCTCCCCTCCTAGCGGGGGCCTCTCCCTACAATGAGCAGTTCTTC
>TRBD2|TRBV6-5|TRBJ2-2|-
CASSYSSLAGALVNGELFF
TGTGCCAGCAGTTACTCTTCCCTAGCGGGGGCCCTGGTCAACGGGGAGCTGTTTTTT
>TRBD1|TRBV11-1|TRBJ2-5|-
CASSQDRHQETQYF
TGTGCCAGCAGCCAGGACAGGCACCAAGAGACCCAGTACTTC
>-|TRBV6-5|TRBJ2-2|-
CASSYSTSYTGELFF
TGTGCCAGCAGTTACAGCACCTCTTACACCGGGGAGCTGTTTTTT
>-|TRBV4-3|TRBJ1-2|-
CASSQGFLGNYGYTF
TGCGCCAGCAGCCAAGGATTTTTGGGGAACTATGGCTACACCTTC
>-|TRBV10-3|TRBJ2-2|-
CAISESDTGELFF
TGTGCCATCAGTGAGTCGGACACCGGGGAGCTGTTTTTT
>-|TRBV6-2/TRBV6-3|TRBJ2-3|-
CASSPADTQYF
TGTGCCAGCAGCCCGGCGGATACGCAGTATTTT
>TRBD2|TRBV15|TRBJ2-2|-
CATSEPGLASGELFF
TGTGCCACCAGCGAACCGGGACTAGCTTCCGGGGAGCTGTTTTTT
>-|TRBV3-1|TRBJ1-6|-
CASSQEGGHSPLHF
TGTGCCAGCAGCCAAGAGGGGGGCCATTCACCCCTCCACTTT
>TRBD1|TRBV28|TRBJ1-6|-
CASSPDRENNSPLHF
TGTGCCAGCAGCCCAGACAGGGAGAATAATTCACCCCTCCACTTT
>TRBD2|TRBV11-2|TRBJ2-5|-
CASSLGTGGGADETQYF
TGTGCCAGCAGCTTGGGGACTGGCGGGGGGGCAGACGAGACCCAGTACTTC
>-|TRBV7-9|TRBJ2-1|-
CASSPRLNEQFF
TGTGCCAGCAGCCCCCGTCTCAATGAGCAGTTCTTC
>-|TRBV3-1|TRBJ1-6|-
CASSQDPAVSPLHF
TGTGCCAGCAGCCAAGACCCGGCCGTTTCACCCCTCCACTTT
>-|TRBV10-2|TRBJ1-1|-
CASLEYTEAFF
TGCGCCAGCTTAGAGTACACTGAAGCTTTCTTT
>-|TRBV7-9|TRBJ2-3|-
CASSLAYRGHQTDTQYF
TGTGCCAGCAGCTTAGCGTATCGGGGGCATCAGACAGATACGCAGTATTTT
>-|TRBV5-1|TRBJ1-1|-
CASSYVLNTEAFF
TGCGCCAGCAGCTATGTGTTGAACACTGAAGCTTTCTTT
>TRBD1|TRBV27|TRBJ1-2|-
CASSLAGGYGYTF
TGTGCCAGCAGTTTGGCAGGGGGCTACGGCTACACCTTC
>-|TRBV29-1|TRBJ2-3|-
CSVKGTGPYTDTQYF
TGCAGCGTGAAGGGAACAGGGCCTTACACAGATACGCAGTATTTT
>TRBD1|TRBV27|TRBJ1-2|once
CASSGQGDYGYTF
TGTGCCAGCAGTGGACAGGGAGACTATGGCTACACCTTC
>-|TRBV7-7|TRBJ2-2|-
CASSLGTDHTGELFF
TGTGCCAGCAGCTTAGGCACGGACCACACCGGGGAGCTGTTTTTT
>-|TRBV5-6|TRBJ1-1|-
CASSSTTNTEAFF
TGTGCCAGCAGCTCAACCACGAACACTGAAGCTTTCTTT
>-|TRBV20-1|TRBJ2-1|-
CSARGQGSYNEQFF
TGCAGTGCTAGGGGGCAGGGGTCCTACAATGAGCAGTTCTTC
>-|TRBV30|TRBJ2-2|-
CAWGESIAGELFF
TGTGCCTGGGGGGAGTCAATCGCCGGGGAGCTGTTTTTT
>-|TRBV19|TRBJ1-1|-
CASRPDRFYTEAFF
TGTGCCAGTAGGCCGGACAGATTTTACACTGAAGCTTTCTTT
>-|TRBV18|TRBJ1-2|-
CASSPDRNYGYTF
TGTGCCAGCTCACCTGACCGGAACTATGGCTACACCTTC
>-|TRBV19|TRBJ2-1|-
CASSIGRQGWEEYNEQFF
TGTGCCAGTAGTATAGGAAGGCAGGGATGGGAGGAATACAATGAGCAGTTCTTC
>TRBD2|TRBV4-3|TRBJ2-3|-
CASSQRDYRTDTQYF
TGCGCCAGCAGCCAACGGGACTACCGCACAGATACGCAGTATTTT
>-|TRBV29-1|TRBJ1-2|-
CSATTASGYTF
TGCAGCGCCACAACCGCAAGTGGCTACACCTTC
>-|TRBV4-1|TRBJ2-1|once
CASSQATPGEQFF
TGCGCCAGCAGCCAAGCTACCCCGGGAGAGCAGTTCTTC
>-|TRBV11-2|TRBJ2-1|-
CASSAEGGGVNNEQFF
TGTGCCAGCAGCGCCGAGGGTGGCGGGGTGAACAATGAGCAGTTCTTC
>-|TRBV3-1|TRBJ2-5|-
CASSQDFGAMIQETQYF
TGTGCCAGCAGCCAAGATTTCGGGGCCATGATCCAAGAGACCCAGTACTTC
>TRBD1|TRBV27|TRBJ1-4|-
CASSRNRGVPNEKLFF
TGTGCCAGCAGTCGGAACAGGGGGGTGCCTAATGAAAAACTGTTTTTT
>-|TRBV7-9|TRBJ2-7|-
CASSSPAVYEQYF
TGTGCCAGCAGCTCCCCAGCAGTCTACGAGCAGTACTTC
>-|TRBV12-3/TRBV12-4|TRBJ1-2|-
CASSFGVGGGSYGYTF
TGTGCCAGCAGTTTTGGCGTAGGGGGGGGGTCCTATGGCTACACCTTC
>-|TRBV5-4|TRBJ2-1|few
CASSSVPRTENNEQFF
TGTGCCAGCAGCTCCGTTCCTCGGACAGAGAACAATGAGCAGTTCTTC
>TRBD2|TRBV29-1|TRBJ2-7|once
CSVEGLADGRSYEQYF
TGCAGCGTTGAAGGACTAGCGGATGGGAGGTCCTACGAGCAGTACTTC
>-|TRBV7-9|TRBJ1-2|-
CASSILRDILYYGYTF
TGTGCCAGCAGCATTCTGAGGGACATCCTGTACTATGGCTACACCTTC
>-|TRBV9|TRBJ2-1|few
CASSAYLTGTRNEQFF
TGTGCCAGCAGCGCGTACTTGACCGGGACTCGAAATGAGCAGTTCTTC
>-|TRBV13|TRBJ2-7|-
CASSLGRGLNEQYF
TGTGCCAGCAGCTTAGGCCGGGGGTTGAACGAGCAGTACTTC
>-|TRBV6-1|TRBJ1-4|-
CASSEGPGANEKLFF
TGTGCCAGCAGTGAAGGACCGGGAGCTAATGAAAAACTGTTTTTT
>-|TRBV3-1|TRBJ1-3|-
CASSQTDILTGNTIYF
TGTGCCAGCAGCCAAACGGACATACTGACCGGAAACACCATATATTTT
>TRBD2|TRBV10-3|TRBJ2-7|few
CASSGGAESYEQYF
TGTGCCAGTAGCGGGGGGGCGGAGTCCTACGAGCAGTACTTC